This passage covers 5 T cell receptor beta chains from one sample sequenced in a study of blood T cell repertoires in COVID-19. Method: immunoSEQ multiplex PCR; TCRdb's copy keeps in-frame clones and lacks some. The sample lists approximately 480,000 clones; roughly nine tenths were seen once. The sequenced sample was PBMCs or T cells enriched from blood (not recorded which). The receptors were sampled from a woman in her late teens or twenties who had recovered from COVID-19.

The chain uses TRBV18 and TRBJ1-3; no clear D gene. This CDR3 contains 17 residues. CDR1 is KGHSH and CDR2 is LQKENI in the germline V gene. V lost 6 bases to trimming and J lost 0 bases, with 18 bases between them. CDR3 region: CASSQLNPQISGNTIYF. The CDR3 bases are TGTGCCAGCTCTCAACTAAACCCGCAGATCTCTGGAAACACCATATATTTT.

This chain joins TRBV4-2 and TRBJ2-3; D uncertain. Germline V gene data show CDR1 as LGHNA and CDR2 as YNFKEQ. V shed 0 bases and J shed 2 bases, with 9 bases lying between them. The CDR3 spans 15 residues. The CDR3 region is CASSQDWANTDTQYF. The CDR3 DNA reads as TGTGCCAGCAGCCAAGATTGGGCAAACACAGATACGCAGTATTTT.

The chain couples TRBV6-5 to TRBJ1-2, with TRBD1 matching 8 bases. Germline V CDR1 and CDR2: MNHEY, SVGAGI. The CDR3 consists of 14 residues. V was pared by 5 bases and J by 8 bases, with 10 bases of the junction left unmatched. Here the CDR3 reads CASSPAYRGAGYTF. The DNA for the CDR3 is TGTGCCAGCAGTCCGGCGTACAGGGGGGCCGGCTACACCTTC.

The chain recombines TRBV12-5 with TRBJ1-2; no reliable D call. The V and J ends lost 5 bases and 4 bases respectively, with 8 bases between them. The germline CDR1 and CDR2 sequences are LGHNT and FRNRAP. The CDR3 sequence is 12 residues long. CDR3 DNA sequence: TGTGCTAGTGGTGAAAACAGCTATGGCTACACCTTC. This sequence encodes CASGENSYGYTF.

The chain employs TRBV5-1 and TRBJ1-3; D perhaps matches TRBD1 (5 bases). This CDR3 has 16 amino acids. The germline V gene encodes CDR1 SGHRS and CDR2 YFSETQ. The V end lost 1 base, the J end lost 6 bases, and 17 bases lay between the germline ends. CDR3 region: CASSLNPRGSVNTIYF. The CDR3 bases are TGCGCCAGCAGCTTGAATCCAAGGGGCAGTGTAAACACCATATATTTT.